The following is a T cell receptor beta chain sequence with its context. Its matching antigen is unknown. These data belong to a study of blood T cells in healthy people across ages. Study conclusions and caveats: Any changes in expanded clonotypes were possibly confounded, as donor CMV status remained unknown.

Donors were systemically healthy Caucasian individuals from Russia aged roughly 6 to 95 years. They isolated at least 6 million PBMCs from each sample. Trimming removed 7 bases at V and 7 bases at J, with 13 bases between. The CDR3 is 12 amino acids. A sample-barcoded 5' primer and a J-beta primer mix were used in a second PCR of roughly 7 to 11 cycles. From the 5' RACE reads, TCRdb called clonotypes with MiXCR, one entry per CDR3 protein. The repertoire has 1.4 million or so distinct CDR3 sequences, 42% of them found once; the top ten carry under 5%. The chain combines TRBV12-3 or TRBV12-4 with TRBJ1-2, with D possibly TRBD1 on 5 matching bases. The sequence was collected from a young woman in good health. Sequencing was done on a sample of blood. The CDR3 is CASTLGGIGYTF. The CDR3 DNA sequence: TGTGCCAGCACCCTTGGGGGTATTGGCTACACCTTC.